This T cell receptor beta chain was retrieved from a study of beta chain features in type 1 diabetes. CDR1 and CDR2 (germline): LNHDA, SQIVND (reference sequence). The CDR3 sequence is 17 residues long. The ends were cut back, 4 bases at V and 4 bases at J, with 17 bases in the middle. Reverse transcribing all isolated RNA meant expressed TCRB transcripts were sequenced. The data were produced by immunoSEQ multiplex PCR, yet TCRdb's version contains in-frame clones alone and is incomplete. This sample carries about 620,000 clones, around a sixth of them seen once, and the ten largest clones take more than 0.08%. This clone turned up a few times.

The J gene is TRBJ1-6, the V gene TRBV19; D might be TRBD1 (5 bases). This TCR derives from a man younger than 35 in good health. The sequencing input was naive CD4+ T cells from blood. The chain's CDR3 is CASSSSAGRGYNSPLHF. In DNA, the CDR3 is TGTGCCAGTAGTAGCTCCGCGGGGAGGGGTTATAATTCACCCCTCCACTTT.